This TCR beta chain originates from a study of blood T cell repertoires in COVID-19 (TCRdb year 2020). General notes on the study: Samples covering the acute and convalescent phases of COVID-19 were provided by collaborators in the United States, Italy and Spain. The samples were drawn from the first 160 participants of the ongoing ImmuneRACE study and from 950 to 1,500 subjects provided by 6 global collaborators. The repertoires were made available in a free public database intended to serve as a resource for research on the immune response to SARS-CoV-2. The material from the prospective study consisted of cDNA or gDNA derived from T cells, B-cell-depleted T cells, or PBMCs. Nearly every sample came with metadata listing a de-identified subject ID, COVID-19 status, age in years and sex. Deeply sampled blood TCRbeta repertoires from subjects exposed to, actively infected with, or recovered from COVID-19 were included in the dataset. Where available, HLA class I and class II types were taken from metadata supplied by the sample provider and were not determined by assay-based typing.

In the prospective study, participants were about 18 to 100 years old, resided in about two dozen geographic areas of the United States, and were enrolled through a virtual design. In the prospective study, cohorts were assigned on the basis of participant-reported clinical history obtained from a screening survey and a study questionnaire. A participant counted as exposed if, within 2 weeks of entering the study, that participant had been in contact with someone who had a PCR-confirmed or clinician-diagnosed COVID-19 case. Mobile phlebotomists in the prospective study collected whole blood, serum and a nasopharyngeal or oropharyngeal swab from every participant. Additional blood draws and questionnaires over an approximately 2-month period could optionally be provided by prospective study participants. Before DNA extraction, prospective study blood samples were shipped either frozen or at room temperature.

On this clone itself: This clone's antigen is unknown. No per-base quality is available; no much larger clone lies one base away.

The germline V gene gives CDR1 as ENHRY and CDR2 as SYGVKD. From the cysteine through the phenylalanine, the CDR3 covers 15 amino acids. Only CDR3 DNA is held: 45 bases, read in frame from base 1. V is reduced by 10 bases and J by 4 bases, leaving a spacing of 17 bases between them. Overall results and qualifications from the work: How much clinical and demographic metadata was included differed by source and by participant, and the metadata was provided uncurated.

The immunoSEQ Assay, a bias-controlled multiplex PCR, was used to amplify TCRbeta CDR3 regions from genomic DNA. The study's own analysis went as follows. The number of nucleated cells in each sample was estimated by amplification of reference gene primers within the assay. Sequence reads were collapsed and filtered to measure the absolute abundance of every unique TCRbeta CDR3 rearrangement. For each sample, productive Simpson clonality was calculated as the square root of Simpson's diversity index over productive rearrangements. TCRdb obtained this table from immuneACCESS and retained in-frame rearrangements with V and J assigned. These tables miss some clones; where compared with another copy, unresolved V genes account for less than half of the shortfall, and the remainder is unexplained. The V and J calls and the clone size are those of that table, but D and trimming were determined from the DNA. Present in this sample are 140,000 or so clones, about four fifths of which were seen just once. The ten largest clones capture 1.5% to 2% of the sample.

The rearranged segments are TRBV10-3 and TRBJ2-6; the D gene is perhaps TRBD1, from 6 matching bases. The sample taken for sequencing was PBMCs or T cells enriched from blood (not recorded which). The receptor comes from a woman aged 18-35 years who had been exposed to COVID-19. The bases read TGTGCCACCCAGGATCAGGGGCGGGGGGCCAACGTCCTGACTTTC. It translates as CATQDQGRGANVLTF.